The present entry profiles one TCR beta chain with its context. The antigen it recognizes is unknown. No per-base quality is available; no much larger clone lies one base away. The immunoSEQ Assay, a bias-controlled multiplex PCR, was used to amplify TCRbeta CDR3 regions from genomic DNA. In the authors' own workflow: Nucleated cell counts per sample were estimated from amplification of reference gene primers within the assay. To quantify the absolute abundance of each unique TCRbeta CDR3 rearrangement, sequence reads were collapsed and filtered. Productive Simpson clonality was computed per sample as the square root of Simpson's diversity index over productive rearrangements. TCRdb's version of the immuneACCESS table is confined to in-frame rearrangements and falls short of the full clone set. An unresolved V gene accounts for under half of the shortfall where checked; the remainder is of unknown origin. V and J calls and clone size are copied from that table; D and trimming were computed from the DNA. This sample gives hundreds of thousands of clones in total; roughly 90% of them show up just once. The top ten hold 1.4% of the sample.

CDR1 LGHDT and CDR2 YNNKEL are derived from the germline V gene (reference sequence). Cut back by 7 bases and 2 bases, the V and J ends lie 5 bases apart. The CDR3 holds 12 amino acids from the cysteine to the phenylalanine. Just the 36-base CDR3 DNA is kept, in frame starting at base 1. The collaborating institutions used their own protocols to collect whole blood in K2EDTA tubes. For TCRbeta analysis, collaborators shipped samples in one of three forms: frozen whole blood, isolated PBMCs, or DNA extracted from either of those sample types. The data originate from a study of blood T cell repertoires in COVID-19 (TCRdb year 2020). Background for the entire study: The collaborator samples originated in the United States, Italy and Spain and spanned the acute and convalescent phases of COVID-19. A de-identified subject ID, COVID-19 status, age in years and sex were almost always included in the sample metadata. Samples came from the ongoing ImmuneRACE study (first 160 participants) plus 1,254 subjects from 6 global collaborators. Where available, HLA class I and class II types were taken from metadata supplied by the sample provider and were not determined by assay-based typing. Subjects who had been exposed to COVID-19, were actively infected with it, or had recovered from it provided the deeply sampled blood TCRbeta repertoires that made up the dataset. The repertoires were released in a freely available public database intended as a resource for research on the immune response to SARS-CoV-2. The material from the prospective study consisted of cDNA or gDNA derived from T cells, B-cell-depleted T cells, or PBMCs. Results and caveats for the whole study, not just this receptor: How much clinical and demographic metadata was included differed by source and by participant, and the metadata was provided uncurated.

The sequence links TRBV3-1 (or the pseudogene TRBV3-2) to TRBJ2-2, with no reliable assignment of the D segment. The sequence was obtained from a woman aged 30 to 39 with active or convalescent COVID-19. Sequencing input: peripheral blood. The nucleotides read TGTGCCAGCACCCTTAACACCGGGGAGCTGTTTTTT. Its product reads: CASTLNTGELFF.